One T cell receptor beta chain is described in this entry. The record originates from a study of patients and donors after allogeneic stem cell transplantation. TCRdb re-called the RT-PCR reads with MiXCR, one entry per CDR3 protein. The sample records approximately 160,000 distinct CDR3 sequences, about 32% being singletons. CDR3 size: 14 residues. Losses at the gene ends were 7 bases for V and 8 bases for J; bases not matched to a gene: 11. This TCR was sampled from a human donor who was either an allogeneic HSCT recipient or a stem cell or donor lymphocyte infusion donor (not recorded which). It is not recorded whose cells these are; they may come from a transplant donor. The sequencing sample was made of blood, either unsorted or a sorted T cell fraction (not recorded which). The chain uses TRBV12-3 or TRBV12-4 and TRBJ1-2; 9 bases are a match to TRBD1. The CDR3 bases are TGTGCCAGCATCGTACAGGGGGCCGAGGGCGGCTACACCTTC. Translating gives CASIVQGAEGGYTF.